This T cell receptor (beta chain) is from a study of blood T cell repertoires in COVID-19. Looked up from germline, CDR1 is LGHNA and CDR2 is YNFKEQ. V lost 0 bases, J lost 5 bases, and 5 bases stayed unmatched. This CDR3 is built from 17 residues. Profiling relied on immunoSEQ multiplex PCR, and the TCRdb table lists in-frame clones only, not all of them. This sample carries about 110,000 clones, 70% to 85% of them seen once, and the ten largest clones take about 2%. The specimen was peripheral blood. The V and J genes are TRBV4-2 and TRBJ1-4; 11 bases line up with TRBD1. The clonotype was recovered from a woman aged 40-49 years with acute or convalescent COVID-19. The CDR3, as DNA: TGTGCCAGCAGCCAAGATCGGGGGACAGGGGGGAATGAAAAACTGTTTTTT. Protein sequence: CASSQDRGTGGNEKLFF.